Below, 2 T cell receptor beta chains from the same sample are listed, as sequenced in a study of CD4+ T cells in melanoma. Produced via immunoSEQ multiplex PCR; TCRdb's table is partial and in-frame only. The sample comprises roughly 60,000 clones, roughly three quarters of which are singletons, and 4.5% to 6% rests with the top ten. Specimen: tumor tissue. These receptors were collected from a human donor with melanoma.

The V and J genes are TRBV30 and TRBJ1-1; 7 bases align to TRBD1. Germline V CDR1 and CDR2: GTSNPN, SVGIG (reference sequence). V was clipped by 4 bases and J by 7 bases; unmatched bases: 9. CDR3 length: 13 amino acids. Written as DNA, the CDR3 is TGTGCCTGGACGACTCCAGGGGGTGTTGAAGCTTTCTTT. It codes for CAWTTPGGVEAFF.

The chain recombines TRBV10-3 with TRBJ2-3; D is undetermined. The germline V gene encodes CDR1 ENHRY and CDR2 SYGVKD. Trimming took off 0 bases at V and 2 bases at J, with 15 bases between the two ends. The CDR3 has 17 residues. The CDR3 coding sequence is TGTGCCATCAGTGAGTCGAGCCCGACACGATACACAGATACGCAGTATTTT. The encoded protein is CAISESSPTRYTDTQYF.